This TCR beta chain was recovered during a study of CD8 T cells in ankylosing spondylitis. General study points: Ankylosing spondylitis blood appeared to be characterized by a TCR beta motif of eight highly homologous variants.

Researchers built TCR beta libraries using quantitative 5'-RACE with molecular barcodes. Each CDR3 protein is one row after TCRdb ran MiXCR on the 5' RACE reads. The data show about 150,000 distinct CDR3 sequences, under 45% seen once. Remarks on this clonotype: Antigen specificity is unknown.

The CDR3 is made up of 16 amino acids. V lost 2 bases to trimming and J lost 1 base; unmatched junction nucleotides: 5. Germline values: CDR1 LGHNA, CDR2 YNFKEQ. V usage is TRBV4-2 and J usage is TRBJ2-3; TRBD1 agrees at 8 bases. The receptor was isolated from a male donor with ankylosing spondylitis. Input material: synovial fluid, either unsorted or a sorted T cell fraction (not recorded which). For the CDR3, the DNA is TGTGCCAGCAGCCAATGTACAGGGGGATGCACAGATACGCAGTATTTT. Its translation is CASSQCTGGCTDTQYF.